This TCR beta chain was recovered during a study of T cells expressing NK-cell markers (dated by TCRdb to between 2020 and 2021). In the study overall: TCR beta-chain repertoires were profiled in sorted CD3+CD56+NKG2C+, CD3+CD56+NKG2C- and CD3+CD56-NKG2C+ T-cell subsets from several donors. All eight donors whose samples were sequenced were randomly selected healthy volunteers, three of them men and five women. Sequencing of the libraries produced 2 x 150 bp reads on Illumina HiSeq 2000/2500, MiSeq or NextSeq. Among the eight sequenced donors, seven were HCMV-seropositive and one was HCMV-seronegative. The research as a whole found: It remained unclear whether the expanded NKG2C-expressing T cell clones were specific for HCMV antigens. For 5 or 6 donors, the dominant CD3+CD56+NKG2C+ clonotypes were among the top 10 CD8+ clonotypes and accounted for roughly 1.0-7.5% of CD8+ T cells. Those dominant clonotypes were again the most abundant among CD3+CD56-NKG2C+ cells in a handful of donors, at roughly 28.3-60.1%.

As regards this clonotype: This clone's antigen is unknown.

The CDR3 has 13 amino acids, counting the end cysteine and phenylalanine. There is no recorded DNA. CDR1 and CDR2 (SQVTM, ANQGSEA) derive from the germline V gene. These reads were obtained on an Illumina HiSeq 2000. TCR beta cDNA libraries were prepared using 5'RACE template switching, which introduced a universal primer site and unique molecular identifiers. cDNA synthesis was primed from the TCR beta constant segment, followed by two successive PCR amplification steps. Processing in the source paper ran as follows. Reads were demultiplexed and grouped by UMI with MIGEC, and clonotypes were assembled and quantified with MiTCR. Only TCR cDNA sequences supported by at least two reads were kept to exclude erroneous sequences. The tcR package was used for downstream repertoire analysis, and clonotypes were matched between fractions using CDR3 nucleotide sequence together with V segment. Antigen specificity was annotated against VDJdb with VDJmatch, allowing one amino acid substitution in CDR3. TCRdb reprocessed the reads and provides one entry for every CDR3 protein sequence; no DNA is given. The V and J calls reflect TCRdb's pipeline rather than the authors' work. The record for this sample contains some 150,000 distinct CDR3 sequences. The ten largest clones represent less than 15% of the sample.

A commercial ELISA kit detecting HCMV-specific IgG in serum was used to determine HCMV serostatus. Ficoll density gradient centrifugation was used to isolate peripheral blood mononuclear cells from blood. The sample was blood T cells: a sorted CD56 or NKG2C T cell subset, CD4+ or CD8+ T cells, or bulk PBMC T cells (not recorded which). The chain is made from TRBV29-1 and TRBJ1-4. This clonotype originated in a man between 18 and 29 years old in good health. Donor details come from another sample of the same person, matched by shared clones. This receptor carries the CDR3 CSVEAGISEKLFF.